Below are 16 T cell receptor beta chains sequenced from a single sample in a study of spatial heterogeneity in lung cancer. TCRdb ran MiXCR on the 5' RACE reads and lists one entry per CDR3 protein. The sample yields approximately 92,000 distinct CDR3 sequences, 10% to 15% seen once. As to time point: sample taken at primary tumor resection. The specimen comprised PBMCs, sampled at surgery. These receptors originate from a male donor with early-stage non-small cell lung cancer.

The table lists this clonotype with a few counts. One end of the junction varies from germline; a read error may be responsible. V is TRBV2 and J is TRBJ2-5; 7 bases line up with TRBD1. This CDR3 is 13 amino acids long. Germline assignment: CDR1 SNHLY and CDR2 FYNNEI. The chain's CDR3 is CATTQGTQGTQYF. CDR3 bases: TGTGCCACCACACAGGGGACCCAAGGGACCCAGTACTTC. The full variable domain, with the rest looked up from reference TRBV2 and TRBJ2-5, is EPEVTQTPSHQVTQMGQEVILRCVPISNHLYFYWYRQILGQKVEFLVSFYNNEISEKSEIFDDQFSVERPDGSNFTLKIRSTKLEDSAMYFCATTQGTQGTQYFGPGTRLLVL.

This clonotype was observed a handful of times. This chain links TRBV6-1 with TRBJ2-2; the D gene is possibly TRBD1 (5 bases). Germline V CDR1 and CDR2: MNHNS, SASEGT. V was trimmed by 6 bases and J by 1 base, leaving 12 bases between them. CDR3 length: 15 residues. CDR3 in DNA: TGTGCCAGCAGATGGGGCAGTGAGAACACCGGGGAGCTGTTTTTT. It codes for CASRWGSENTGELFF.

The chain combines TRBV20-1 with TRBJ1-1; the D is unclear. Between the trimmed V and J ends, which lost 5 bases and 0 bases, there was a span of 10 bases. The germline V gene encodes CDR1 DFQATT and CDR2 SNEGSKA (reference sequence). This CDR3 is built from 13 residues. The DNA for the CDR3 is TGCAGTGCTTCGACACAGATGAACACTGAAGCTTTCTTT. Its translation is CSASTQMNTEAFF.

This clonotype has just a few counts. The genes are TRBV5-6 and TRBJ2-1; D unclear. The V end lost 2 bases, the J end lost 4 bases, and 7 bases lay between the germline ends. The germline V gene has CDR1 SGHDT and CDR2 YYEEEE. This CDR3 has 13 residues. The CDR3 nucleotides are TGTGCCAGCAGCTTTACAGATTACAATGAGCAGTTCTTC. Residues: CASSFTDYNEQFF.

This clonotype was detected a few times. The chain couples TRBV14 to TRBJ1-5, with TRBD1 identical over 7 bases. The CDR3 sequence is 19 residues long. V shed 1 base, J shed 0 bases, and the junction held 12 bases outside the gene matches. In germline, CDR1 is SGHDN, CDR2 FVKESK. CDR3 nucleotide sequence: TGTGCCAGCAGCCAAGTTTATTGGACAGGCCCAGATAGCAATCAGCCCCAGCATTTT. Translating gives CASSQVYWTGPDSNQPQHF.

The chain has TRBV11-1 and TRBJ2-7; 10 bases are shared with TRBD2. Germline V gene data show CDR1 as SGHAT and CDR2 as FQDESV (reference sequence). The length of the CDR3 is 21 residues. J was trimmed by 0 bases and V by 5 bases; bases with no gene match: 22. The chain's CDR3 is CASSRPRIAGGTHLISYEQYF. Here the CDR3 DNA reads TGTGCCAGCAGCCGACCCCGGATAGCGGGAGGAACACATCTGATCTCCTACGAGCAGTACTTC.

V and J are TRBV20-1 and TRBJ1-1; D is undetermined. Germline V CDR1 and CDR2: DFQATT, SNEGSKA (reference sequence). The CDR3 sequence is 14 residues long. With 0 bases removed from V and 1 base from J, the gap between germline ends came to 9 bases. Written as DNA, the CDR3 is TGCAGTGCTAGAGATCATGTTAAGAACACTGAAGCTTTCTTT. It yields the protein CSARDHVKNTEAFF.

This chain joins TRBV4-3 and TRBJ2-7, with 13 bases identical to TRBD2. Germline CDR1 LGHNA, CDR2 YSLEER. The V and J ends lost 1 base and 7 bases, in that order; junction bases with no gene match: 4. CDR3 size: 15 residues. The CDR3 region has the DNA TGCGCCAGCAGCCAAGGGACTAGCGGGAGTCGTGAGCAGTACTTC. Translated, it gives CASSQGTSGSREQYF.

This clonotype has just a few counts. The rearrangement uses TRBV6-5 and TRBJ2-3; 9 bases line up with TRBD2. With 4 bases clipped from V and 5 bases from J, the junction kept 13 bases outside the gene matches. Germline V gene sequence: CDR1 MNHEY, CDR2 SVGAGI. The CDR3 consists of 17 residues. As DNA, the CDR3 is TGTGCCAGCAGTTTCACTAGGGCGGGAGGGCCTGGAGATACGCAGTATTTT. Its translation is CASSFTRAGGPGDTQYF.

This clonotype occurred many times. The chain couples TRBV7-3 to TRBJ2-1; 8 positions agree with TRBD2. J lost 6 bases, V lost 3 bases, and 7 bases had no gene match. CDR3 length equals 15 residues. Germline CDR1 and CDR2: SGHTA and FQGTGA. CDR3 in amino acids: CASSFSPGGINEQFF. The DNA of the CDR3 is TGTGCCAGCAGCTTTTCCCCGGGAGGGATCAATGAGCAGTTCTTC. Full variable domain (missing parts from reference TRBV7-3 and TRBJ2-1): GAGVSQTPSNKVTEKGKYVELRCDPISGHTALYWYRQSLGQGPEFLIYFQGTGAADDSGLPNDRFFAVRPEGSVSTLKIQRTERGDSAVYLCASSFSPGGINEQFFGPGTRLTVL.

This clonotype has a handful of counts. The chain links TRBV2 to TRBJ2-4, with TRBD2 identical over 11 bases. J was trimmed by 5 bases and V by 6 bases; bases with no gene match: 6. CDR3 size: 15 residues. From germline, CDR1 is SNHLY and CDR2 FYNNEI. The CDR3 region is CASRGLAGGQNIQYF. DNA of the CDR3: TGTGCCAGCAGAGGGCTAGCGGGGGGCCAAAACATTCAGTACTTC.

Many counts were recorded for this clonotype. V and J are TRBV10-3 and TRBJ1-5; no definite D call. V shed 3 bases and J shed 4 bases, with 10 bases lying between them. Looked up from germline, CDR1 is ENHRY and CDR2 is SYGVKD. The CDR3 has 14 residues. CDR3 sequence: CAISDGGLNQPQHF. CDR3 coding DNA: TGTGCCATCAGTGATGGAGGTCTAAATCAGCCCCAGCATTTT.

This chain uses TRBV5-6 with TRBJ2-2; maybe TRBD2 (7 bases). The germline V gene has CDR1 SGHDT and CDR2 YYEEEE. CDR3 size: 15 residues. The ends were cut back, 7 bases at V and 1 base at J, with 14 bases in the middle. The CDR3 sequence is CASRRGPMNTGELFF. CDR3 nucleotide sequence: TGTGCCAGCCGGCGGGGGCCTATGAACACCGGGGAGCTGTTTTTT.

This chain uses TRBV10-3 with TRBJ2-1; the match to TRBD1 covers 7 bases. Trimming at V came to 6 bases and at J to 8 bases, leaving 10 bases not matched to a gene. This CDR3 has 14 residues. Germline V CDR1 and CDR2: ENHRY, SYGVKD. Here the CDR3 reads CAIRSSRQGDEQFF. CDR3 in DNA: TGTGCCATCAGGTCCTCGAGACAGGGCGATGAGCAGTTCTTC.

Concerning this clonotype: The junction departs from the called germline gene at one end, perhaps through a read error. The V and J genes are TRBV7-7 and TRBJ2-5; the D is unclear. CDR3 length: 15 residues. Germline V gives CDR1 SSHAT, CDR2 FNYEAQ (reference sequence). CDR3 bases: TGTGCTAGCAGCTTAGCACTCACCCGTCAAGAGACCCAGTACTTC. It yields the protein CASSLALTRQETQYF.

This rearrangement joins TRBV30 to TRBJ2-1; unclear D gene. CDR1 GTSNPN and CDR2 SVGIG come from the germline V gene (reference sequence). The V end lost 1 base, the J end lost 7 bases, and 20 bases lay between the germline ends. The CDR3 has 16 amino acids. Written as DNA, the CDR3 is TGTGCCTGGAGTGCCCCACAGAGGCTGGGTCTAAATGAGCAGTTCTTC. Encoded protein: CAWSAPQRLGLNEQFF.